One and the same sample provided the 17 T cell receptor beta chains below, sequenced in a study of T cell responses to AZD1222 COVID-19 vaccine. The repertoire was sequenced with immunoSEQ multiplex PCR; TCRdb's copy has only in-frame clones and lacks some. The repertoire holds fewer than 90,000 clones, just over 85% seen once, with approximately 5.6% in the top ten. The sample here was peripheral blood, taken 28 days after the second AZD1222 dose. These receptors came from an adult who received the AZD1222 COVID-19 vaccine.

The chain recombines TRBV13 with TRBJ2-6; TRBD2 agrees at 14 bases. From germline, CDR1 is PRHDT and CDR2 FYEKMQ (reference sequence). The CDR3 consists of 20 residues. Losses at the gene ends were 6 bases for V and 0 bases for J; bases not matched to a gene: 10. This CDR3 is CASSRTRTSGRHSGANVLTF. The CDR3 nucleotides read TGTGCCAGCAGTCGAACACGGACTAGCGGGAGGCACTCTGGGGCCAACGTCCTGACTTTC.

This chain links TRBV6-1 with TRBJ1-1; D perhaps matches TRBD1 (5 bases). Trimming took 3 bases from V and 5 from J, leaving 13 bases between them. CDR3 length equals 14 residues. Germline V gives CDR1 MNHNS, CDR2 SASEGT. Written as DNA, the CDR3 is TGTGCCAGCAGTGAGGGGACCCACTCAACTGAAGCTTTCTTT. It codes for CASSEGTHSTEAFF.

The gene calls are TRBV6-5 and TRBJ2-7; 11 bases align to TRBD1. The junction had 6 bases not matched to a gene; V was cut back by 7 bases and J by 1 base. CDR1 is MNHEY and CDR2 is SVGAGI in the germline V gene. This CDR3 has 15 residues. DNA of the CDR3: TGTGCCAGCATTGTGGGGACAGGGGGTTCCTACGAGCAGTACTTC. This gives the protein CASIVGTGGSYEQYF.

J is TRBJ1-1 and V is TRBV5-1; D ambiguous. V was clipped by 3 bases and J by 5 bases, with 11 bases between them. The CDR3 contains 13 residues. Looked up from germline, CDR1 is SGHRS and CDR2 is YFSETQ. CDR3 nucleotide sequence: TGCGCCAGCAGCTACGTTGTGGGGACTGAAGCTTTCTTT. The encoded protein is CASSYVVGTEAFF.

The sample holds a few counts of this clone. The rearrangement links TRBV12-5 to TRBJ1-2; D not certain. Trimming pared 1 base from V and 0 bases from J, leaving 9 bases between. The CDR3 spans 15 residues. The germline V gene has CDR1 LGHNT and CDR2 FRNRAP. The CDR3 sequence is CASGLGSSANYGYTF. Here the CDR3 DNA reads TGTGCTAGTGGTTTGGGTTCCAGCGCTAACTATGGCTACACCTTC.

This clone turned up a few times. The CDR3 region has the DNA TGTGCCAGCAGCCAAGCCGAGTATACGCAGTATTTT. Translation gives CASSQAEYTQYF. This chain links TRBV14 with TRBJ2-3, with unresolved D. The ends were cut back, 1 base at V and 7 bases at J, with 6 bases in the middle. The CDR3 extends over 12 amino acids. Germline CDR1 reads SGHDN; CDR2 reads FVKESK.

This rearrangement joins TRBV5-5 to TRBJ1-5; D not certain. With 2 bases removed from V and 6 bases from J, the gap between germline ends came to 12 bases. The CDR3 spans 14 residues. CDR1 is SGHKS, CDR2 YYEKEE, per germline (reference sequence). Here the CDR3 DNA reads TGTGCCAGCAGCTTCCAGCCTATTACTCAGCCCCAGCATTTT. Residues: CASSFQPITQPQHF.

The chain has TRBV7-9 and TRBJ2-2; 8 nucleotides match TRBD2. Trimming at V came to 6 bases and at J to 3 bases, leaving 9 bases not matched to a gene. The CDR3 is 16 residues long. Germline CDR1 is SEHNR and CDR2 is FQNEAQ (reference sequence). The CDR3 loop is CASSRSPGLDTGELFF. The CDR3 nucleotides read TGTGCCAGCAGTCGATCTCCGGGACTAGACACCGGGGAGCTGTTTTTT.

As regards this clone: Other DNA sequences in the sample encode the same CDR3. This sequence joins TRBV7-2 and TRBJ2-3; D gene uncertain. V shed 1 base and J shed 5 bases, with 4 bases lying between them. The CDR3 runs 12 residues. CDR1 is SGHTA, CDR2 FQGNSA, per germline. DNA of the CDR3: TGTGCCAGCAGCTTAGACAGAGATACGCAGTATTTT. This codes for CASSLDRDTQYF.

The chain couples TRBV7-2 to TRBJ2-1; 13 nucleotides line up with TRBD2. Germline CDR1 is SGHTA and CDR2 is FQGNSA. V lost 5 bases and J lost 12; bases outside the gene matches: 7. This CDR3 is built from 14 residues. The CDR3 DNA follows: TGTGCCAGCAGCCAACAGACTAGCGGGAGGACGCAGTTCTTC. Its translation is CASSQQTSGRTQFF.

The chain is built from TRBV28 and TRBJ2-1; 7 bases match TRBD2. Unmatched junction bases numbered 8, after V lost 3 bases and J lost 6 bases. The germline gives CDR1 MDHEN, CDR2 SYDVKM. This CDR3 region has 15 residues. The CDR3 DNA reads TGTGCCAGCAGTTTGTGGGGGGGTCTTAGCAATGAGCAGTTCTTC. It translates to CASSLWGGLSNEQFF.

The CDR3, as DNA: TGTGCCAGCAGCCTAAGGTGGGGGAGGGCCGGGGAGCTGTTTTTT. Translating gives CASSLRWGRAGELFF. The chain recombines TRBV28 with TRBJ2-2; 7 nucleotides agree with TRBD2. J gave up 6 bases and V 6 bases, and 10 bases lay outside the gene matches. The CDR3 has 15 residues. CDR1 is MDHEN, CDR2 SYDVKM, per germline.

The chain is built from TRBV3-1 (or the pseudogene TRBV3-2) and TRBJ1-5; D not certain. Germline V gives CDR1 LGHDT, CDR2 YNNKEL (reference sequence). Deletions cut 0 bases from V and 2 bases from J, with 5 bases between. CDR3 length equals 14 residues. DNA for the CDR3: TGTGCCAGCAGCCAAGAACTGGGCAATCAGCCCCAGCATTTT. Protein: CASSQELGNQPQHF.

The chain combines TRBV6-1 with TRBJ2-7; D is tentatively TRBD1 or TRBD2 (5 bases each). This CDR3 comprises 15 residues. Between the trimmed V and J ends, which lost 2 bases and 0 bases, there was a span of 11 bases. Germline V gene lookup returns CDR1 MNHNS and CDR2 SASEGT. The CDR3 protein is CASSEPAGSSYEQYF. CDR3 nucleotide sequence: TGTGCCAGCAGTGAACCGGCAGGGAGCTCCTACGAGCAGTACTTC.

The chain links TRBV21-1 to TRBJ1-1. TRBV21-1 is recorded as a pseudogene. The CDR3 is made up of 13 amino acids. The CDR3, as DNA: TGTGCCAGCAGCAGTCAGGAGGGCACTGAAGCTTTCTTT. Encoded protein: CASSSQEGTEAFF.

The V call is TRBV7-3, the J call TRBJ2-7; D gene uncertain. Trimming pared 2 bases from V and 0 bases from J, leaving 5 bases between. This CDR3 has 13 amino acids. Germline V gene sequence: CDR1 SGHTA, CDR2 FQGTGA. CDR3 protein: CASSLGFSYEQYF. DNA of the CDR3: TGTGCCAGCAGCTTAGGCTTCTCCTACGAGCAGTACTTC.

The rearrangement links TRBV11-1 to TRBJ2-7; the match to TRBD1 covers 9 bases. CDR3 length equals 15 residues. CDR1 and CDR2 (germline): SGHAT, FQDESV (reference sequence). V trimming: 3 bases; J trimming: 5 bases; junction bases outside the gene matches: 8. Here the CDR3 reads CASSFEGTGSNEQYF. CDR3 coding DNA: TGTGCCAGCAGCTTCGAGGGGACAGGGTCGAACGAGCAGTACTTC.